Detailed here is one TCR beta chain. What this receptor recognizes is not known. The record has no base qualities; no much larger clone is one base away. These data belong to a study of blood T cells in healthy people across ages (dated by TCRdb to about 2015). Turning to the overall study: In model experiments, roughly one uniquely barcoded TCR beta cDNA molecule per two T cells was captured by template switching. The study measured age-related changes in TCR beta repertoire diversity using deep sequencing normalized with unique cDNA molecular identifiers. The donors were divided into four age groups: young (average about 15 years), middle-aged (approximately 39), aged (approximately 59) and long-lived (about 79). To avoid experimental bias, donors of different ages were distributed randomly across sequencing lanes. Two additional independent replicas of 1 million unique cDNA reads from the same blood draw were analyzed for two donors (one aged 18 to 29 and one aged 80 or older). The paper as a whole reports these results and caveats: The CMV infection status of donors was not known, potentially confounding age-related changes in expanded clonotypes. Observed TCR beta diversity correlated strongly with the percentage of naive T cells measured by flow cytometry. As age increased, observed TCR beta diversity per million T cells dropped in a roughly linear way, and a significant reduction was already evident by age about 40. Estimates of total diversity from one million sequenced T cells were regarded as lower bounds and underestimates. Because profiling used bulk unsorted PBMCs, naive and antigen-experienced compartments could not be compared conclusively. The long-lived group showed more naive CD4+ T cells, fewer expanded clones and increased TCR diversity than the aged group, suggesting age selection.

From its cysteine to its phenylalanine, the CDR3 spans 11 amino acids. Of the read, only the CDR3 DNA is kept; its 33 bases are in frame from base 1. Trimming removed 7 bases from V and 8 bases from J; the gene matches leave 5 bases unexplained. The germline V gene yields SQVTM for CDR1 and ANQGSEA for CDR2. Libraries were constructed by 5' RACE. Sequencing was performed on an Illumina HiSeq 2500. The second PCR ran for about 6 to 12 cycles and used a J-beta primer mix along with a sample-barcoded 5' primer. A unique molecular identifier was introduced onto each TCR beta cDNA molecule by a template-switch 5' adaptor carrying 12 random nucleotides. Each sample yielded at least 3 million CDR3-containing paired-end reads. All of the RNA was converted into first-strand cDNA using the Mint cDNA synthesis kit, with a TRBC-specific oligonucleotide serving as the primer. Following uracil-DNA glycosylase treatment, all cDNA underwent a first 18-cycle PCR with the universal primers M1SS and BC2_uni_R. The authors' analysis ran thus. Normalization of each sample was performed by random selection of 1 million high-quality reads, each carrying a distinct molecular identifier. Instead of being binned into consensus sequences, reads with shared molecular identifiers were discarded. MiTCR, with a Q25 quality threshold and the strictest error-elimination algorithm, was used for CDR3 identification, clonotype clustering and error correction. A nonparametric unseen species model with Euler transformation was used to estimate lower-bound total TCR beta diversity. TCRdb reprocessing: public reads trimmed at Q25 with fastp, clones called with MiXCR, in-frame beta chains kept. Rows are unified per CDR3 protein, each entry keeping the most common DNA and genes. Clone size and V and J calls follow TCRdb, not the original study. The sample includes about 680,000 distinct CDR3 sequences, with roughly 50% observed a single time. About 32% of the sample is in the top ten clones.

Systemically healthy Caucasian individuals from Russia, about 38 in total and aged about 6 to 100 years, were included as donors. Each donor gave approximately 9.3 milliliters of peripheral blood, collected into EDTA-treated Vacutainer tubes. Ficoll-Paque density-gradient centrifugation was used to isolate PBMCs, with at least 7 million obtained per sample. Trizol reagent was used to extract total RNA from the PBMCs, yielding at least 6 micrograms per sample. For every donor, an aliquot of PBMCs went through flow cytometry to measure the percentages of naive CD45RAhigh/CD27high T cells. This receptor was identified in an older woman in good health. Here the chain combines TRBV29-1 and TRBJ2-3, and TRBD1 aligns with 8 junction nucleotides. The sequencing sample was made of blood. The CDR3 protein is CSANDRGTQYF. The DNA reads as follows: TGCAGCGCTAATGACAGGGGTACGCAGTATTTT.